The 11 T cell receptor beta chains presented below share a single source sample, sequenced in a study of CD8 T cells in Susac syndrome. RNA, at about 0.5 to 1 ug, was reverse transcribed with random hexamers. TCRdb fed the immunoSEQ multiplex PCR reads into MiXCR, producing one record per CDR3 protein. This table holds more than 20,000 distinct CDR3 sequences, 85% to 95% found once. Sequencing was carried out using CD8+ T cells from PBMCs. Source of these receptors: a human donor in good health.

The chain couples TRBV6-5 to TRBJ1-1; the D gene is possibly TRBD1 (6 bases). The CDR3 runs to 13 residues. V was clipped by 4 bases and J by 8 bases, with 14 bases between them. The germline V gene encodes CDR1 MNHEY and CDR2 SVGAGI. The CDR3, as DNA: TGTGCCAGCAGTTTCTCCCAGGGGATCGAAGCTTTCTTT. Protein sequence: CASSFSQGIEAFF.

This clonotype was found once. The rearrangement links TRBV3-1 to TRBJ1-5, with a possible D match to TRBD1 (5 bases). Germline CDR1 and CDR2: LGHDT and YNNKEL (reference sequence). Trimming stripped 1 base from V and 7 bases from J, with 11 bases between. There are 14 residues in the CDR3. CDR3: CASSQGQLRQPQHF. In DNA form, the CDR3 reads TGTGCCAGCAGCCAAGGACAGCTGAGACAGCCCCAGCATTTT.

The CDR3 spells CSAESAGVGNSPLHF. CDR3 coding DNA: TGCAGTGCTGAGAGCGCAGGGGTTGGTAATTCACCCCTCCACTTT. The rearrangement joins TRBV20-1 to TRBJ1-6, with D possibly being TRBD1 (6 bases). Trimming left V 5 bases short and J 6 bases short, with 17 bases between. CDR1 is DFQATT and CDR2 is SNEGSKA in the germline V gene (reference sequence). CDR3 length: 15 amino acids.

This chain's CDR3 is CASSSGSYGSYEQYF. CDR3 nucleotides: TGTGCCAGCAGCTCCGGAAGCTACGGGTCGTACGAGCAGTACTTC. V gene TRBV7-9 combines with J gene TRBJ2-7; D gene ambiguous. V was cut by 4 bases and J by 4 bases, with 17 bases left in between. This CDR3 spans 15 amino acids. Germline CDR1 reads SEHNR; CDR2 reads FQNEAQ (reference sequence).

This chain links TRBV7-6 with TRBJ2-7; possibly TRBD1 for D (6 bases). CDR3 length: 15 residues. CDR1 is SGHVS and CDR2 is FNYEAQ in the germline V gene. V lost 5 bases and J lost 3, with 17 bases in between. The CDR3 bases are TGTGCCAGCAGCCCAGGGACATTTGGCGACTACGAGCAGTACTTC. This translates into CASSPGTFGDYEQYF. Together with reference TRBV7-6 and TRBJ2-7, the CDR3 gives the full variable domain: GAGVSQSPRYKVTKRGQDVALRCDPISGHVSLYWYRQALGQGPEFLTYFNYEAQQDKSGLPNDRFSAERPEGSISTLTIQRTEQRDSAMYRCASSPGTFGDYEQYFGPGTRLTVT.

This rearrangement joins TRBV7-6 to TRBJ2-7, with 8 bases aligning to TRBD2. CDR1 SGHVS and CDR2 FNYEAQ come from the germline V gene. The CDR3 consists of 13 residues. Unmatched junction bases numbered 5, after V lost 4 bases and J lost 6 bases. The CDR3, as DNA: TGTGCCAGCAGCTCCGGACTAGCCGGCGAGCAGTACTTC. This codes for CASSSGLAGEQYF.

This chain links TRBV6-2 or TRBV6-3 with TRBJ2-1; D possibly corresponds to TRBD2 (6 bases). The CDR3 loop spans 15 amino acids. V gave up 6 bases and J gave up 2 bases, with 14 bases separating them. Germline lookup yields CDR1 MNHEY and CDR2 SVGEGT. CDR3 amino acids: CASSWGWGAYNEQFF. CDR3 bases: TGTGCCAGCAGCTGGGGTTGGGGGGCCTACAATGAGCAGTTCTTC.

The chain combines TRBV7-9 with TRBJ1-4, with 7 bases that match TRBD1. Per the germline V gene, CDR1 is SEHNR and CDR2 is FQNEAQ (reference sequence). The junction had 10 bases not matched to a gene; V was cut back by 4 bases and J by 5 bases. CDR3 length: 16 residues. In DNA, the CDR3 is TGTGCCAGCAGCTCAGACCGGGACAGTCTGAATGAAAAACTGTTTTTT. It codes for CASSSDRDSLNEKLFF.

The chain is built from TRBV29-1 and TRBJ2-2; either TRBD1 or TRBD2 may supply D (5 bases each). CDR1 and CDR2 (germline): SQVTM, ANQGSEA. V lost 6 bases, J lost 4 bases, and 12 bases lay in between. CDR3 length: 13 amino acids. The CDR3 region has the DNA TGCAGCGTCGTAGGGACGGGCACCGGGGAGCTGTTTTTT. Encoded protein: CSVVGTGTGELFF.

The CDR3: CASSSLDRAQETQYF. CDR3 in DNA: TGTGCCAGCAGCTCTCTAGACAGGGCCCAAGAGACCCAGTACTTC. The chain employs TRBV9 and TRBJ2-5, with 7 bases fitting TRBD1. This CDR3 has 15 residues. V gave up 4 bases and J gave up 1 base; unmatched junction bases: 7. Germline V gene lookup returns CDR1 SGDLS and CDR2 YYNGEE.

V usage is TRBV7-9 and J usage is TRBJ1-4; no clear D. Trimming left V 6 bases short and J 4 bases short, with 21 bases between. This CDR3 is 17 amino acids long. In germline, CDR1 is SEHNR, CDR2 FQNEAQ (reference sequence). The CDR3 bases are TGTGCCAGCAGACGTCTGGTAACAGACCCAGATAATGAAAAACTGTTTTTT. Protein sequence: CASRRLVTDPDNEKLFF. Variable domain in full (rest from reference TRBV7-9 and TRBJ1-4): DTGVSQNPRHKITKRGQNVTFRCDPISEHNRLYWYRQTLGQGPEFLTYFQNEAQLEKSRLLSDRFSAERPKGSFSTLEIQRTEQGDSAMYLCASRRLVTDPDNEKLFFGSGTQLSVL.